This T cell receptor beta chain was obtained from a study of T cells in Graves' hyperthyroidism and ophthalmopathy. Findings of the study overall: Blood held most thyroid clonotypes expanded above 0.001 frequency.

J was trimmed by 4 bases and V by 5 bases; bases with no gene match: 6. Germline V lookup: CDR1 MNHNS, CDR2 SASEGT. This CDR3 spans 15 amino acids. This clonotype was seen at least ten times. Its antigen remains unknown. Using RNA transcripts as the source, TCR beta CDR3 regions were amplified. With the HTBI primer set, the TCR CDR3 went through a first round of RT-PCR. TCRdb itself ran the multiplex PCR reads through MiXCR, one entry per CDR3 protein. The sample shows some 300,000 distinct CDR3 sequences, about an eighth of them seen only once. Participants, patients aged 18 to 65, had newly diagnosed hyperthyroidism with a duration under 2 months.

Sequenced material: blood. J is TRBJ1-1 and V is TRBV6-1, with 11 bases aligning to TRBD1. The clonotype originates from a woman younger than 45 with Graves' hyperthyroidism that later progressed to Graves' ophthalmopathy. This chain's CDR3 is CASSWDRGSPTEAFF. The CDR3 bases are TGTGCCAGCAGTTGGGACAGGGGGTCCCCCACTGAAGCTTTCTTT.